A single sample is the source of the 29 T cell receptor beta chains below, sequenced in a study of neoadjuvant anti-PD-1 for oral cavity cancer. Repertoires were generated with immunoSEQ multiplex PCR, while TCRdb's copy carries only in-frame clones and drops some. The sample carries roughly 1,400 clones, approximately 59% recorded once. Time point given: after neoadjuvant nivolumab, at surgical resection. This specimen was tumor tissue, taken after nivolumab (anti-PD-1) treatment. The source is a person between 35 and 79 years old with oral cavity squamous cell carcinoma.

This clone occurred a few times. This chain links TRBV7-9 with TRBJ2-1, with D tentatively TRBD2 (6 bases). The CDR3 spans 14 residues. V lost 5 bases and J 7 bases, leaving 15 bases between the germline ends. CDR1 SEHNR and CDR2 FQNEAQ come from the germline V gene (reference sequence). This CDR3 reads CASSQPGLPNEQFF. The DNA for the CDR3 is TGTGCCAGCAGCCAACCGGGACTCCCAAATGAGCAGTTCTTC.

This clone is large by share. This CDR3 is CASSQGGRTEAFF. The CDR3 DNA reads TGTGCCAGCAGCCAAGGGGGCCGGACTGAAGCTTTCTTT. The J gene is TRBJ1-1, the V gene TRBV14; weak D call: TRBD1 (5 bases). Germline CDR1 reads SGHDN; CDR2 reads FVKESK. This CDR3 contains 13 residues. The V gene lost 1 base and the J gene lost 5 bases, with 8 bases spanning the gap.

Remarks on this clone: One junction end does not reproduce the germline sequence, and a read error may be involved. The V call is TRBV29-1, the J call TRBJ2-1, with TRBD2 identical over 9 bases. Germline lookup yields CDR1 SQVTM and CDR2 ANQGSEA. The CDR3 extends over 18 amino acids. This CDR3 is CSVPGQPGTSQLDNEQLF. The CDR3 DNA follows: TGCAGCGTCCCCGGACAGCCCGGGACTAGCCAGCTCGACAATGAGCAGCTCTTC.

J is TRBJ2-1 and V is TRBV6-1; 7 bases fit TRBD1. Germline V gene sequence: CDR1 MNHNS, CDR2 SASEGT. V shed 5 bases and J 8 bases; nucleotides not matched to a gene: 6. This CDR3 comprises 13 residues. CDR3 DNA: TGTGCCAGCAGTTTGACAGGGAAGTATGAGCAGTTCTTC. This sequence encodes CASSLTGKYEQFF.

The chain combines TRBV14 with TRBJ2-2; D call uncertain. The V end lost 3 bases, the J end lost 8 bases, and 7 bases lay between the germline ends. Germline CDR1 is SGHDN and CDR2 is FVKESK. The CDR3 has 12 residues. CDR3 protein: CASSHRGGELFF. The CDR3, as DNA: TGTGCCAGCAGCCATCGAGGTGGGGAGCTGTTTTTT.

The chain recombines TRBV6-6 with TRBJ2-5; D may be TRBD2 (5 bases). The CDR3 spans 13 residues. Germline V gives CDR1 MNHNY, CDR2 SVGAGI (reference sequence). V was clipped by 5 bases and J by 5 bases, with 12 bases between them. CDR3 bases: TGTGCCAGCAGTGACTTTACGGGGGAGACCCAGTACTTC. Protein product: CASSDFTGETQYF.

This chain connects TRBV11-2 to TRBJ2-6; 9 nucleotides match TRBD1. Germline-derived CDR1 and CDR2 are SGHAT and FQNNGV. This CDR3 spans 18 amino acids. Unmatched junction bases numbered 10, after V lost 6 bases and J lost 1 base. The CDR3 DNA sequence: TGTGCCAGCAGGCGTCCGGGACAGGGTATTTCTGGGGCCAACGTCCTGACTTTC. Its protein is CASRRPGQGISGANVLTF.

This chain joins TRBV7-8 and TRBJ2-2; D is possibly TRBD1 (5 bases). V lost 2 bases, J lost 5 bases, and 12 bases lay in between. Germline assignment: CDR1 SGHVS and CDR2 FQNEAQ. The CDR3 contains 15 residues. The CDR3 DNA follows: TGTGCCAGCAGCTTAATCCAGGGCCCTACCGGGGAGCTGTTTTTT. Amino acid sequence: CASSLIQGPTGELFF. The whole variable domain, filled in from reference TRBV7-8 and TRBJ2-2, reads GAGVSQSPRYKVAKRGQDVALRCDPISGHVSLFWYQQALGQGPEFLTYFQNEAQLDKSGLPSDRFFAERPEGSVSTLKIQRTQQEDSAVYLCASSLIQGPTGELFFGEGSRLTVL.

A single count supports this clone. J is TRBJ2-2 and V is TRBV15; D unresolved. The ends were cut back, 5 bases at V and 0 bases at J, with 7 bases in the middle. The CDR3 covers 14 residues. Germline V gives CDR1 LNHNV, CDR2 YYDKDF (reference sequence). The CDR3 reads CATSLLPNTGELFF. The DNA of the CDR3 is TGTGCCACCAGCCTACTCCCGAACACCGGGGAGCTGTTTTTT.

V usage is TRBV6-6 and J usage is TRBJ1-2; D ambiguous. The CDR3 is 12 residues long. Per germline, CDR1 MNHNY and CDR2 SVGAGI (reference sequence). The germline V and J ends were trimmed by 7 bases and 0 bases, with 6 bases remaining between them. The CDR3 coding sequence is TGTGCCAGCAAGGGCACTAACTATGGCTACACCTTC. Translated: CASKGTNYGYTF.

This chain links TRBV7-9 with TRBJ1-5, with D possibly TRBD1 on 5 matching bases. Germline loops: CDR1 SEHNR, CDR2 FQNEAQ (reference sequence). The CDR3 consists of 14 residues. With 7 bases removed from V and 4 bases from J, the gap between germline ends came to 14 bases. Here the CDR3 reads CASTLSEGNQPQHF. The CDR3, as DNA: TGTGCCAGCACCCTAAGTGAGGGGAATCAGCCCCAGCATTTT.

With respect to this clone: One end of the junction varies from germline; a read error may be responsible. This chain uses TRBV7-6 with TRBJ2-1, with 9 bases that match TRBD2. The CDR3 is 15 amino acids. Germline assignment: CDR1 SGHVS and CDR2 FNYEAQ. CDR3: CASSVAGVAYNEQFF. CDR3 nucleotides: TGTGCCAGCAGCGTAGCGGGAGTTGCCTACAATGAGCAGTTCTTC.

This clone was counted a few times. V gene TRBV27 combines with J gene TRBJ2-2, with D unclear. The CDR3 is 15 amino acids. Per germline, CDR1 MNHEY and CDR2 SMNVEV (reference sequence). V was cut by 3 bases and J by 0 bases, with 8 bases left in between. The CDR3 DNA follows: TGTGCCAGCAGTTTTAAGGGCACGAACACCGGGGAGCTGTTTTTT. This translates into CASSFKGTNTGELFF.

This clone was recorded a few times. The chain recombines TRBV10-3 with TRBJ2-3, with 8 bases fitting TRBD2. Germline V gene lookup returns CDR1 ENHRY and CDR2 SYGVKD. The trim removed 6 bases at V and 0 bases at J, leaving 5 bases unmatched. CDR3 size: 15 residues. The CDR3: CAISASGGSTDTQYF. The DNA of the CDR3 is TGTGCCATCAGCGCGAGCGGGGGTAGCACAGATACGCAGTATTTT.

The chain recombines TRBV27 with TRBJ1-2, with D possibly TRBD1 on 6 matching bases. CDR1 and CDR2 from the germline V gene are MNHEY and SMNVEV (reference sequence). This CDR3 has 17 residues. Trimming removed 4 bases from V and 3 bases from J, with 21 bases in between. The DNA of the CDR3 is TGTGCCAGCAGTTGCCACACTTCGGGGGGGGCGTACTATGGCTACACCTTC. Translation gives CASSCHTSGGAYYGYTF.

This clone showed up just a few times. This rearrangement joins TRBV6-1 to TRBJ2-2, with 10 nucleotides matching TRBD2. CDR1 is MNHNS, CDR2 SASEGT, per germline. CDR3 size: 14 residues. CDR3 sequence reads: CAIEAGGSTGELFF. The CDR3 DNA is TGTGCTATTGAAGCGGGAGGGAGCACCGGGGAGCTGTTTTTT.

This chain links TRBV19 with TRBJ1-2; D is possibly TRBD1 (5 bases). The CDR3 contains 17 residues. CDR1 is LNHDA and CDR2 is SQIVND in the germline V gene (reference sequence). The CDR3 DNA reads as TGTTCACATGGGGGTCGGAGGGTACAGTTAGCTAACTATGGCTACACCTTC. This encodes CSHGGRRVQLANYGYTF. The full variable domain, its missing parts supplied by reference TRBV19 and TRBJ1-2, is DGGITQSPKYLFRKEGQNVTLSCEQNLNHDAMYWYRQDPGQGLRLIYYSQIVNDFQKGDIAEGYSVSREKKESFPLTVTSAQKNPTAFYLCSHGGRRVQLANYGYTFGSGTRLTVV.

This clone was observed a handful of times. V gene TRBV29-1 combines with J gene TRBJ2-5; 10 nucleotides align to TRBD1. This CDR3 has 14 amino acids. CDR1 and CDR2 from the germline V gene are SQVTM and ANQGSEA. V shed 5 bases and J 4 bases; nucleotides not matched to a gene: 7. The CDR3 coding sequence is TGCAGCGTTTCTCAAGGGACAGGGGCAGAGACCCAGTACTTC. It encodes CSVSQGTGAETQYF.

This clone was picked up a small number of times. V gene TRBV7-6 combines with J gene TRBJ2-7; maybe TRBD2 (5 bases). Germline V CDR1 and CDR2: SGHVS, FNYEAQ. Trimming left V 0 bases short and J 3 bases short, with 9 bases between. The CDR3 has 14 residues. Written as DNA, the CDR3 is TGTGCCAGCAGCTTAGCCGGGGTCGGCTACGAGCAGTACTTC. It specifies CASSLAGVGYEQYF.

The chain employs TRBV7-9 and TRBJ1-2; D uncertain. The germline CDR1 and CDR2 sequences are SEHNR and FQNEAQ (reference sequence). V lost 4 bases, J lost 1 base, and 7 bases lay in between. CDR3 length equals 13 residues. The DNA for the CDR3 is TGTGCCAGCAGCTCCAACGGTAACTATGGCTACACCTTC. Translating it yields CASSSNGNYGYTF.

Here the CDR3 DNA reads TGTGCCAGCAGTTACAGCTGGGGGGGACGAGAGACCCAGTACTTC. This sequence encodes CASSYSWGGRETQYF. This chain connects TRBV6-5 to TRBJ2-5; 7 bases fit TRBD2. J gave up 4 bases and V 2 bases, and 7 bases lay outside the gene matches. CDR1 MNHEY and CDR2 SVGAGI come from the germline V gene. This CDR3 comprises 15 residues.

The V gene is TRBV6-6, the J gene TRBJ1-4; D is ambiguous. V was clipped by 4 bases and J by 8 bases, with 17 bases between them. The CDR3 is made up of 15 amino acids. CDR1 and CDR2 from the germline V gene are MNHNY and SVGAGI (reference sequence). CDR3 sequence: CASSSGGSHWEKLFF. The CDR3 nucleotides are TGTGCCAGCAGTTCCGGAGGGTCGCATTGGGAAAAACTGTTTTTT.

The genes are TRBV27 and TRBJ2-7; 11 positions match TRBD2. V lost 6 bases and J lost 3; bases outside the gene matches: 7. Germline V gene sequence: CDR1 MNHEY, CDR2 SMNVEV (reference sequence). There are 15 residues in the CDR3. The CDR3 region is CASSRTGTSGYEQYF. Written as DNA, the CDR3 is TGTGCCAGCAGCCGCACCGGGACTAGCGGCTACGAGCAGTACTTC.

The chain carries TRBV2 and TRBJ2-7, with TRBD2 identical over 9 bases. CDR3 length: 12 amino acids. Germline CDR1 SNHLY, CDR2 FYNNEI. The CDR3 DNA reads as TGTGCCAGCAGTGAAGATGGACTAGCGCTGAGTGTC. It yields the protein CASSEDGLALSV.

The chain carries TRBV28 and TRBJ1-1; no clear D. This CDR3 is 13 amino acids long. The V gene's germline CDR1 is MDHEN and CDR2 SYDVKM. Between the trimmed V and J ends, which lost 3 bases and 1 base, there was a span of 6 bases. The CDR3 region has the DNA TGTGCCAGCAGTTTGTGGGGGAACACTGAAGCTTTCTTT. Encoded protein: CASSLWGNTEAFF. Full variable domain (outside the CDR3, taken from reference TRBV28 and TRBJ1-1): DVKVTQSSRYLVKRTGEKVFLECVQDMDHENMFWYRQDPGLGLRLIYFSYDVKMKEKGDIPEGYSVSREKKERFSLILESASTNQTSMYLCASSLWGNTEAFFGQGTRLTVV.

The chain carries TRBV18 and TRBJ1-2; TRBD1 agrees at 7 bases. With V trimmed by 3 bases and J by 4 bases, 8 bases remained unmatched. There are 15 residues in the CDR3. Germline V gene data show CDR1 as KGHSH and CDR2 as LQKENI. The CDR3 here is CASSPTAQGGYGYTF. The CDR3 DNA reads TGTGCCAGCTCACCCACGGCTCAGGGGGGCTATGGCTACACCTTC.

This clone was counted a single time. The rearrangement uses TRBV5-1 and TRBJ1-4; a weak D match, TRBD1 (6 bases). Looked up from germline, CDR1 is SGHRS and CDR2 is YFSETQ. Deletions cut 0 bases from V and 7 bases from J, with 16 bases between. The CDR3 is 16 residues long. The CDR3 loop is CASSLASRGTGEKLFF. CDR3 coding DNA: TGCGCCAGCAGCTTGGCCTCCAGGGGAACGGGTGAAAAACTGTTTTTT.

This clone was counted between two and nine times. This chain uses TRBV5-4 with TRBJ1-2; 8 nucleotides agree with TRBD1. This CDR3 spans 14 amino acids. Per germline, CDR1 SGHNT and CDR2 YYREEE (reference sequence). The J segment lost 4 bases and the V segment lost 3 bases, leaving 5 bases of the junction unmatched. CDR3 sequence: CASSWGQDGYGYTF. CDR3 nucleotides: TGTGCCAGCAGCTGGGGACAGGACGGCTATGGCTACACCTTC.

V and J are TRBV19 and TRBJ2-3; 12 bases match TRBD2. Germline CDR1 reads LNHDA; CDR2 reads SQIVND (reference sequence). The CDR3 is 16 amino acids. Germline trimming cut 3 bases from V and 7 bases from J; bases unmatched to any gene: 8. CDR3 sequence reads: CASSIPTSGSSHTQYF. The CDR3 DNA follows: TGTGCCAGTAGTATCCCGACTAGCGGGAGTTCTCATACGCAGTATTTT.